The clone carrying this T cell receptor (beta chain) was counted between two and nine times. A much larger clone differs from this one at a single base, so this may be a read error. The V gene's germline CDR1 is DFQATT and CDR2 SNEGSKA (reference sequence). The CDR3 contains 15 residues. The sample originates from a study of blood T cells in healthy people across ages. A second PCR, run for about 7 to 11 cycles, used a sample-barcoded 5' primer plus a J-beta primer mix. TCRdb reprocessed the 5' RACE reads via MiXCR and lists one record per CDR3 protein. The table records 870,000 or so distinct CDR3 sequences, more than 25% of them present only once.

This clonotype was obtained from an elderly woman in good health. Sequenced: blood. The chain joins TRBV20-1 to TRBJ2-1; TRBD2 agrees at 7 bases. The J call may be wrong; the DNA end is better matched by TRBJ2-7. The CDR3 region is CSARGRGSSYNEQYF. DNA for the CDR3: TGCAGTGCTAGAGGGCGGGGGAGCTCCTACAATGAGCAGTACTTC.